Detailed here is one T cell receptor (beta chain). Antigen: not known. This entry is derived from a study of T-cell memory formation after mild COVID-19. Study observations and caveats: Day 15 to 85 contracting clones showed balanced CD4/CD8; later expanders leaned CD4+.

Trimming left V 3 bases short and J 4 bases short, with 13 bases between. Germline V gene data show CDR1 as SGDLS and CDR2 as YYNGEE. This CDR3 has 14 amino acids. UMIs and sample barcodes were carried by the TCR alpha and TCR beta cDNA libraries that 5'RACE produced using constant-segment primers. TCRdb independently ran MiXCR on the 5' RACE reads; one entry per CDR3 protein. The sample shows around 140,000 distinct CDR3 sequences, 15% to 20% of them seen only once. The source of this sequence is an adult woman who had mild COVID-19 (a few samples of this study predate the infection). Cell type and time point are not known. Sequencing input: PBMCs or a T cell subset sorted from them (not recorded which). V is TRBV9 and J is TRBJ1-2; a weak D match, TRBD1 (5 bases). The CDR3 spells CASSGGPLIYGYTF. Written as DNA, the CDR3 is TGTGCCAGCAGCGGGGGACCGCTAATCTATGGCTACACCTTC.